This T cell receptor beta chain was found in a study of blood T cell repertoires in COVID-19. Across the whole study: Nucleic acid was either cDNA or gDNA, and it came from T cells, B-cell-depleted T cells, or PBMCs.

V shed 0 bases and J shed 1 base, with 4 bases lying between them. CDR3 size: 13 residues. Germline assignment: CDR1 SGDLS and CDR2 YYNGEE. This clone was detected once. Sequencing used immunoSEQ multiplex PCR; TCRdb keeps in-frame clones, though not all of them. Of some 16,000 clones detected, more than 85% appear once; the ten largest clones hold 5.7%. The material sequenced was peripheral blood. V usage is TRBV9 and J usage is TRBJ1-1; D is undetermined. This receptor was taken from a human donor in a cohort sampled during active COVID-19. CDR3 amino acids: CASSVAPNTEAFF. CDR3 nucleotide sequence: TGTGCCAGCAGCGTAGCTCCGAACACTGAAGCTTTCTTT.